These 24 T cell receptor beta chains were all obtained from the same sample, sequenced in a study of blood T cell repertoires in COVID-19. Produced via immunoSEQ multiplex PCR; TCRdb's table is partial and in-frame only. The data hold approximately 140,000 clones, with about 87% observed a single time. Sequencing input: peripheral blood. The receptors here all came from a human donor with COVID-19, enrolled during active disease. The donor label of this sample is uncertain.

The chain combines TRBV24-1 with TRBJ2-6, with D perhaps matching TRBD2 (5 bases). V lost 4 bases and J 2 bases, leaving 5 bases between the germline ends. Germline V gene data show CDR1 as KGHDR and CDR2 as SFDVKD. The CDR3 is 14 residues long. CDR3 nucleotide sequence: TGTGCCACCAGTGACGGGGCTGGGGCCAACGTCCTGACTTTC. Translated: CATSDGAGANVLTF.

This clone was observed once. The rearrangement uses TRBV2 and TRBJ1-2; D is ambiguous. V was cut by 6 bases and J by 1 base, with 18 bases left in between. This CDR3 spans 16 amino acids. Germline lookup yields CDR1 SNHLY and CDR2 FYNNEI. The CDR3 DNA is TGTGCCAGCAGCTTGACGGCAGGTGTGCTTAACTATGGCTACACCTTC. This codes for CASSLTAGVLNYGYTF.

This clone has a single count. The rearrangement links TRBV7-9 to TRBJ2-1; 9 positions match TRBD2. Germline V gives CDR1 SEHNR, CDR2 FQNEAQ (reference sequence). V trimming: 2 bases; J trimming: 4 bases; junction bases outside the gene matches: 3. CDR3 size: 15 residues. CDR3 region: CASSLSGGMYNEQFF. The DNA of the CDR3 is TGTGCCAGCAGCTTAAGCGGGGGGATGTACAATGAGCAGTTCTTC.

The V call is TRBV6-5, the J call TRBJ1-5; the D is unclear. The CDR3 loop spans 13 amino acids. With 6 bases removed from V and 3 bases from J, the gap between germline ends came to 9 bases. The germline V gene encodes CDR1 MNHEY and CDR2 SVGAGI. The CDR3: CASRPTANQPQHF. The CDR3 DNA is TGTGCCAGCAGACCTACCGCCAATCAGCCCCAGCATTTT.

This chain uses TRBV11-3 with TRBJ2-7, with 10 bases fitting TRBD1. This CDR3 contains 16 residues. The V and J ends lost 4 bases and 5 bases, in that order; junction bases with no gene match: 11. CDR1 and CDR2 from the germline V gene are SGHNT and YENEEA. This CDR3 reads CASSSPEDRGRNEQYF. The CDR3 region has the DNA TGTGCCAGCAGCTCTCCCGAGGACAGGGGGAGGAACGAGCAGTACTTC.

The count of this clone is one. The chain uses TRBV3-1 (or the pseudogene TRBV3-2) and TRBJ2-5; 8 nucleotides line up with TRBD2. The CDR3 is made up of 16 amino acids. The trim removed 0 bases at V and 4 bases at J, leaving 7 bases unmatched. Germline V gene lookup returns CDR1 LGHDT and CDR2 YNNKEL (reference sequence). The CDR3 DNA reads TGTGCCAGCAGCCAAGATCTATCGGGAGGGGGAGAGACCCAGTACTTC. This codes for CASSQDLSGGGETQYF.

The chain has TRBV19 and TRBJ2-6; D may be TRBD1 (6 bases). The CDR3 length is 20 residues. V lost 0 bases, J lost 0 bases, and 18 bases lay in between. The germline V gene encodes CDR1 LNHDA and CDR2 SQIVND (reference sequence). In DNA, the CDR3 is TGTGCCAGTAGTATAGATCAGGGACATTCCTTGACCTCTGGGGCCAACGTCCTGACTTTC. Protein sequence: CASSIDQGHSLTSGANVLTF. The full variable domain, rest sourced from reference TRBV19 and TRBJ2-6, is DGGITQSPKYLFRKEGQNVTLSCEQNLNHDAMYWYRQDPGQGLRLIYYSQIVNDFQKGDIAEGYSVSREKKESFPLTVTSAQKNPTAFYLCASSIDQGHSLTSGANVLTFGAGSRLTVL.

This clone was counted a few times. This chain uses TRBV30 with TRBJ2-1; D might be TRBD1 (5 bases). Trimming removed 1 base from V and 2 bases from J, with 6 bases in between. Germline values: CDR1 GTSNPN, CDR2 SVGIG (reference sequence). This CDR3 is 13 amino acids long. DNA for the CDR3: TGTGCCTGGAGTGAACAGGCCTACAATGAGCAGTTCTTC. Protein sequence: CAWSEQAYNEQFF.

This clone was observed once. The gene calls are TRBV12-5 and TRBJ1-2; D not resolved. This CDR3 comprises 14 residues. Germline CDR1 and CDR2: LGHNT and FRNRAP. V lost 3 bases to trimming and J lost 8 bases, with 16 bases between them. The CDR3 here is CASGFTSPPGGYTF. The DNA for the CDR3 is TGTGCTAGTGGTTTTACAAGTCCCCCGGGGGGCTACACCTTC.

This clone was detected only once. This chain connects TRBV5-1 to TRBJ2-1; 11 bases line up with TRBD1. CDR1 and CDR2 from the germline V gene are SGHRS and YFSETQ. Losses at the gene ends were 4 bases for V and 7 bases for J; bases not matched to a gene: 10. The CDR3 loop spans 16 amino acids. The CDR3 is CASSRSGTGGRNEQFF. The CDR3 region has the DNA TGCGCCAGCAGCCGGTCCGGGACAGGGGGAAGGAATGAGCAGTTCTTC.

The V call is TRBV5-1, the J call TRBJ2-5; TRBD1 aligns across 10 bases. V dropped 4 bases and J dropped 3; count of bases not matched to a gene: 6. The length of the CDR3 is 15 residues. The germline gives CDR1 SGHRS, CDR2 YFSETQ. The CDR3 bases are TGCGCCAGCAGCGGAGGACAGGGGGGAAAAGAGACCCAGTACTTC. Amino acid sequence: CASSGGQGGKETQYF.

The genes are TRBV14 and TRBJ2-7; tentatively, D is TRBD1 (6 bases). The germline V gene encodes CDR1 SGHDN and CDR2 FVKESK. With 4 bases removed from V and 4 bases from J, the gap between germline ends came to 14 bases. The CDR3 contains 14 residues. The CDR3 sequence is CASSRGQGGYEQYF. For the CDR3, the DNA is TGTGCCAGCAGCCGGGGGCAGGGTGGGTACGAGCAGTACTTC. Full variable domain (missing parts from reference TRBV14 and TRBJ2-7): EAGVTQFPSHSVIEKGQTVTLRCDPISGHDNLYWYRRVMGKEIKFLLHFVKESKQDESGMPNNRFLAERTGGTYSTLKVQPAELEDSGVYFCASSRGQGGYEQYFGPGTRLTVT.

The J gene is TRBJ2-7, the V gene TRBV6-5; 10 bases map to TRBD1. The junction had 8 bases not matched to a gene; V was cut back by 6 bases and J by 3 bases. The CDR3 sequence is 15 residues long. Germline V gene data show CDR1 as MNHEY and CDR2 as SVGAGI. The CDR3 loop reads CASRVTGGGFYEQYF. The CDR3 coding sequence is TGTGCCAGCAGGGTGACAGGGGGCGGTTTCTACGAGCAGTACTTC.

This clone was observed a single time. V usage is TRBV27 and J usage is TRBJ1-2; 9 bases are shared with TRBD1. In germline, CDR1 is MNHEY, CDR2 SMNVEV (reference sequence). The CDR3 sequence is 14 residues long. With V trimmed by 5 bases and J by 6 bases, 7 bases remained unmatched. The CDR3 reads CASSRAGTGNGYTF. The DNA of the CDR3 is TGTGCCAGCAGTAGAGCCGGGACAGGGAATGGCTACACCTTC.

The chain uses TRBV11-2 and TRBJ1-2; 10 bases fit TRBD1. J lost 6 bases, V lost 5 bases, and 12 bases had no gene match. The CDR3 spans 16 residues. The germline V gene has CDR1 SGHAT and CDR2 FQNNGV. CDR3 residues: CASSATPTGGGDGYTF. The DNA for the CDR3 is TGTGCCAGCAGCGCGACCCCGACAGGGGGCGGCGATGGCTACACCTTC. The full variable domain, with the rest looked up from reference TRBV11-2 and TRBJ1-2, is EAGVAQSPRYKIIEKRQSVAFWCNPISGHATLYWYQQILGQGPKLLIQFQNNGVVDDSQLPKDRFSAERLKGVDSTLKIQPAKLEDSAVYLCASSATPTGGGDGYTFGSGTRLTVV.

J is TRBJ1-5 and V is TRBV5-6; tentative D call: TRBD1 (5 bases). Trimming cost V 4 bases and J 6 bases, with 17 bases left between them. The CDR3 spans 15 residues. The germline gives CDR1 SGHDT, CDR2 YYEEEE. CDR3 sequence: CASSPSTGVRQPQHF. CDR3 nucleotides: TGTGCCAGCAGCCCGAGCACGGGGGTCCGTCAGCCCCAGCATTTT.

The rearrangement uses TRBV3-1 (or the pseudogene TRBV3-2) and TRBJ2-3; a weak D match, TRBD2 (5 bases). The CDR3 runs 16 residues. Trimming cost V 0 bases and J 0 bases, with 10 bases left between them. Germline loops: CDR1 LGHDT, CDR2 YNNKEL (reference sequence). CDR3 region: CASSQEAGGSTDTQYF. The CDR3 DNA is TGTGCCAGCAGCCAAGAGGCGGGCGGAAGCACAGATACGCAGTATTTT.

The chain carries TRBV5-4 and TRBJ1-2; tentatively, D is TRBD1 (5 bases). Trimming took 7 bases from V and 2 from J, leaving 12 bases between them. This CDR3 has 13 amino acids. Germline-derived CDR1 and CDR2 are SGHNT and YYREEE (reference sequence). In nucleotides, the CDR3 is TGTGCCAGCTCGGGGGGGAAAAACTATGGCTACACCTTC. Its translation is CASSGGKNYGYTF.

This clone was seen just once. The CDR3 DNA follows: TGTGCCTGGAGTAGACAGGCTAACTATGGCTACACCTTC. It yields the protein CAWSRQANYGYTF. The chain links TRBV30 to TRBJ1-2, with a weak D call TRBD1 (6 bases). Per germline, CDR1 GTSNPN and CDR2 SVGIG (reference sequence). The CDR3 is 13 residues long. The ends were cut back, 2 bases at V and 0 bases at J, with 7 bases in the middle.

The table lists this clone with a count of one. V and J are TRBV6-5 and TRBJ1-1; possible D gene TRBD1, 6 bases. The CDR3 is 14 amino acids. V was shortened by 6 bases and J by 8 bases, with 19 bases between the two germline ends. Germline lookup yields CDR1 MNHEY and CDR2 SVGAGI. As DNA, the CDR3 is TGTGCCAGCAGCGCGGTCAGGGGACGTATGGAAGCTTTCTTT. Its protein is CASSAVRGRMEAFF.

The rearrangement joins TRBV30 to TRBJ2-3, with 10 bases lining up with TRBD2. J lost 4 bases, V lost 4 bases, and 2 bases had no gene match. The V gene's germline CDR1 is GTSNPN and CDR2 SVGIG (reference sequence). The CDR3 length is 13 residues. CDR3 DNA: TGTGCCTGGACTAGCGGGAGACCAGATACGCAGTATTTT. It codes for CAWTSGRPDTQYF.

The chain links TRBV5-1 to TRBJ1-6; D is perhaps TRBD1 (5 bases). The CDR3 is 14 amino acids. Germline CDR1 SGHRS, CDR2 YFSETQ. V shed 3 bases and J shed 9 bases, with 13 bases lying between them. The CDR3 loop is CASSWAGGGSPLHF. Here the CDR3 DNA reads TGCGCCAGCAGCTGGGCCGGGGGGGGTTCACCCCTCCACTTT.

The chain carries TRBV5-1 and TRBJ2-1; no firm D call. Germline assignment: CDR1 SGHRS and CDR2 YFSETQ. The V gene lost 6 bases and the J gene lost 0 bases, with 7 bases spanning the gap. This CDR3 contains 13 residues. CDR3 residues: CASTSVSYNEQFF. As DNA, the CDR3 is TGCGCCAGCACATCGGTCTCCTACAATGAGCAGTTCTTC.

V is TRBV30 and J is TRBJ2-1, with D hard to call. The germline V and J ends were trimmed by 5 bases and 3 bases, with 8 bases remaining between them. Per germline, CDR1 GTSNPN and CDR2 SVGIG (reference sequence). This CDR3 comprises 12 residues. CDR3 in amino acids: CAWSRYYNEQFF. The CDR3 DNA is TGTGCCTGGTCACGCTACTACAATGAGCAGTTCTTC.